This TCR beta chain derives from a study of shared clonotypes between healthy human individuals. Study summary: Donors consisted of two women and three men between 18 and 49. Study observations and caveats: Only blood was sampled; tissue repertoires likely differ.

With respect to this clone: Its antigen is unknown.

The CDR3 extends over 14 amino acids. Germline CDR1 LGHNA, CDR2 YSLEER. V was shortened by 4 bases and J by 4 bases, with 13 bases between the two germline ends. Assay used: immunoSEQ multiplex PCR; TCRdb lists only in-frame clones, some missing. The data contain 850,000 to 1,200,000 clones, about 77% of them seen just once; the ten biggest clones take up about 1.5%. The sequencing sample was made of memory CD4+ T cells sorted from blood. Subset indicated: CD45RA-negative fraction. The sequence came from a man aged 18-30 years in good health. The J gene is TRBJ1-1, the V gene TRBV4-3; tentatively, D is TRBD1 (5 bases). The CDR3 DNA follows: TGCGCCAGCAGCCTAGATTCGGGGGGCACTGAAGCTTTCTTT. It translates to CASSLDSGGTEAFF.